This T cell receptor beta chain was captured in a study of T cells after yellow fever vaccination. Overall study findings and caveats: At 95% to 98% for CD4 and almost 90% for CD8, most primary-vaccination clones showed up again after the booster. Abundant clonotypes (contaminants from the bulk population) could be present in FACS-sorted repertoires.

This clonotype was observed many times. The antigen is not known. Template switching with 5'RACE generated the TCR cDNA and added a universal primer site and UMIs. From the 5' RACE reads, TCRdb called clonotypes with MiXCR, one entry per CDR3 protein. The top ten hold roughly a quarter of the sample, which has fewer than 350,000 distinct CDR3 sequences, 3.6% seen once. The specimen was PBMCs, collected on the day of the yellow fever booster vaccination. The sequence was obtained from a young man who received the YFV17D yellow fever vaccine.

The CDR3: CASRQTGLAKNIQYF. CDR3 DNA: TGTGCCAGCAGACAGACAGGGTTAGCCAAAAACATTCAGTACTTC. The V and J genes are TRBV6-5 and TRBJ2-4; 7 positions match TRBD1. Losses at the gene ends were 6 bases for V and 0 bases for J; bases not matched to a gene: 5. The V gene's germline CDR1 is MNHEY and CDR2 SVGAGI. This CDR3 has 15 amino acids.